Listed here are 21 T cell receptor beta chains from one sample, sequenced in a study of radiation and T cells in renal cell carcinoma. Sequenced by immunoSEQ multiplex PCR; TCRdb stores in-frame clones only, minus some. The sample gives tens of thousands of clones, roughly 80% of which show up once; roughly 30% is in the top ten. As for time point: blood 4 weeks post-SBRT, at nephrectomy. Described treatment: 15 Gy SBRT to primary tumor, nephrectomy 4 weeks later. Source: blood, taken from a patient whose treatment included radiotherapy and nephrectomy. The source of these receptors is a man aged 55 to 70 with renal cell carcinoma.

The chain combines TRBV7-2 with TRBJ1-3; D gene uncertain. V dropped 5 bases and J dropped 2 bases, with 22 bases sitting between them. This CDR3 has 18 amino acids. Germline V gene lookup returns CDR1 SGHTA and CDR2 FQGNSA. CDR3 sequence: CASSPSPPTRLPGNTIYF. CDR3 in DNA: TGTGCCAGCAGCCCCTCCCCCCCGACACGGCTGCCTGGAAACACCATATATTTT. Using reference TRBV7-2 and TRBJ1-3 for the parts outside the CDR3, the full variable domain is GAGVSQSPSNKVTEKGKDVELRCDPISGHTALYWYRQSLGQGLEFLIYFQGNSAPDKSGLPSDRFSAERTGGSVSTLTIQRTQQEDSAVYLCASSPSPPTRLPGNTIYFGEGSWLTVV.

CDR3 nucleotide sequence: TGTGCCTGGAGTGTCCCCCAATCCCGAGGGTTCGGAGGCTATGGCTACACCTTC. Translating it yields CAWSVPQSRGFGGYGYTF. This sequence joins TRBV30 and TRBJ1-2; the D is unclear. From germline, CDR1 is GTSNPN and CDR2 SVGIG (reference sequence). The CDR3 extends over 18 amino acids. Trimming pared 0 bases from V and 4 bases from J, leaving 24 bases between.

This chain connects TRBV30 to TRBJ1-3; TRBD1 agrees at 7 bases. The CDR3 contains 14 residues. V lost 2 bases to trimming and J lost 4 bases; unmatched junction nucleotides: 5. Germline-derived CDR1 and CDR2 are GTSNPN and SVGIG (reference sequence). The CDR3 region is CAWSRQGLGNTIYF. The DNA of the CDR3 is TGTGCCTGGAGTCGACAGGGACTGGGAAACACCATATATTTT.

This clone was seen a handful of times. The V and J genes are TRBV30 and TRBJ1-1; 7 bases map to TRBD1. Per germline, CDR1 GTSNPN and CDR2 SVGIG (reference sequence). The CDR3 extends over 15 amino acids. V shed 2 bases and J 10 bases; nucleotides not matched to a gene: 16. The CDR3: CAWSPFIGQVGGAFF. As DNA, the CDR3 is TGTGCCTGGAGTCCCTTTATTGGACAGGTCGGCGGAGCTTTCTTT.

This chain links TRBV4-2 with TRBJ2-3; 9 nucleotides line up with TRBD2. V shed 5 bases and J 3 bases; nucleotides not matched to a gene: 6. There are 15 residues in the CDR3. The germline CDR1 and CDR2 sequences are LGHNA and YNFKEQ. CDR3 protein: CASSSGTSLTDTQYF. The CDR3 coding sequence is TGTGCCAGCAGCTCCGGGACTAGCTTGACAGATACGCAGTATTTT.

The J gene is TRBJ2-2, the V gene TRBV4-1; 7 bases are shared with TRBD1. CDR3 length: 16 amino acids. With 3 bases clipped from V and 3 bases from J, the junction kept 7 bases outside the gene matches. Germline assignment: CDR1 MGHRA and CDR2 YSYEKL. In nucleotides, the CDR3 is TGCGCCAGCAGCCAGCTCAACAGGGGTCACACCGGGGAGCTGTTTTTT. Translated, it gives CASSQLNRGHTGELFF.

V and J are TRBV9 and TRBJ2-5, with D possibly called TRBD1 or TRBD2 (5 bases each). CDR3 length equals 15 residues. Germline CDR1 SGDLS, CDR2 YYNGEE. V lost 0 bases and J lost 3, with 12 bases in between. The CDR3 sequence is CASSVVGTAEETQYF. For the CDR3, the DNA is TGTGCCAGCAGCGTAGTAGGGACCGCTGAAGAGACCCAGTACTTC.

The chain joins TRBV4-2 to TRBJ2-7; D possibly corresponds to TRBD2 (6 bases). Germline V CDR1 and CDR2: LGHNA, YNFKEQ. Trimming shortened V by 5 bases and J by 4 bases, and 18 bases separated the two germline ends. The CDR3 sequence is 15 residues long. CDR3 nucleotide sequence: TGTGCCAGCAGCTACCGGAGGGGTGCTTCGTACGAGCAGTACTTC. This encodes CASSYRRGASYEQYF.

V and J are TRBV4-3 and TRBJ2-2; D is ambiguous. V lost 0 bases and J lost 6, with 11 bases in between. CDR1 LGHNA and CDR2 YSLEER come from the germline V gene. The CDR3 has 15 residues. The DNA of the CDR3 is TGCGCCAGCAGCCAAGATTACGGCGGTGCCGGGGAGCTGTTTTTT. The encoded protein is CASSQDYGGAGELFF.

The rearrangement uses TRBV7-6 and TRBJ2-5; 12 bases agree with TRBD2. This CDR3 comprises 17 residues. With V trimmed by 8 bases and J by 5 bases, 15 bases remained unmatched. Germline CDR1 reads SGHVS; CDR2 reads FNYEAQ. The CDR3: CASEGASGRARGETQYF. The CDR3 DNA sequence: TGTGCCAGCGAAGGGGCTAGCGGGAGGGCCCGGGGGGAGACCCAGTACTTC.

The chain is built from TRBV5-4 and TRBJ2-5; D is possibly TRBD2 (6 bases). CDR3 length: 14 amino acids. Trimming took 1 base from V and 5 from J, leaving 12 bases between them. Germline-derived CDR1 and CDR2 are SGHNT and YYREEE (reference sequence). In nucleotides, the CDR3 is TGTGCCAGCAGCTTGCCAGCGGCGGGGGAGACCCAGTACTTC. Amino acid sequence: CASSLPAAGETQYF. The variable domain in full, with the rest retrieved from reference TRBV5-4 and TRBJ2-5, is ETGVTQSPTHLIKTRGQQVTLRCSSQSGHNTVSWYQQALGQGPQFIFQYYREEENGRGNFPPRFSGLQFPNYSSELNVNALELDDSALYLCASSLPAAGETQYFGPGTRLLVL.

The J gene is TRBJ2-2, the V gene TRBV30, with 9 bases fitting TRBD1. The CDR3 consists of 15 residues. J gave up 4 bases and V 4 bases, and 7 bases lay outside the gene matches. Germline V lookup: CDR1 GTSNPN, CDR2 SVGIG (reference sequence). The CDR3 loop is CAWNPGQGVTGELFF. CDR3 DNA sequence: TGTGCCTGGAACCCGGGACAGGGTGTCACCGGGGAGCTGTTTTTT.

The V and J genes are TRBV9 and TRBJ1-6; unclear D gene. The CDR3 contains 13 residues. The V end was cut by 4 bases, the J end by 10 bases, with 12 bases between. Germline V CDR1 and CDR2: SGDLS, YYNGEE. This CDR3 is CASSPKEDSPLHF. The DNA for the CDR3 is TGTGCCAGCAGCCCGAAAGAGGACTCACCCCTCCACTTT.

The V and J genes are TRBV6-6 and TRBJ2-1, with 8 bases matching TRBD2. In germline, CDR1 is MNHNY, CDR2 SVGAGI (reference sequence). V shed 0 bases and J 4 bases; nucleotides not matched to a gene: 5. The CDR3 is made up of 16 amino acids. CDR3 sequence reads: CASSYSSGSRYNEQFF. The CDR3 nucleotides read TGTGCCAGCAGTTACTCGAGCGGGAGCCGATACAATGAGCAGTTCTTC.

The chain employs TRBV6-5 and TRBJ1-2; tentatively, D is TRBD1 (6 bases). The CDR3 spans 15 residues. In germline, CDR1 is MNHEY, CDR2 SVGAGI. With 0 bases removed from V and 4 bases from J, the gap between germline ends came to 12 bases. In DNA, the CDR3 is TGTGCCAGCAGTTACTCTTCCCAGGGGCCCTATGGCTACACCTTC. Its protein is CASSYSSQGPYGYTF.

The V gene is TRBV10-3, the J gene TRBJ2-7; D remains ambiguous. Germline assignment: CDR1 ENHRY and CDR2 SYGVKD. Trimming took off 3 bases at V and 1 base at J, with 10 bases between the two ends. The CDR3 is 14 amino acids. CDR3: CAISEIGGSYEQYF. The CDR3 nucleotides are TGTGCCATCAGTGAAATAGGTGGTTCCTACGAGCAGTACTTC.

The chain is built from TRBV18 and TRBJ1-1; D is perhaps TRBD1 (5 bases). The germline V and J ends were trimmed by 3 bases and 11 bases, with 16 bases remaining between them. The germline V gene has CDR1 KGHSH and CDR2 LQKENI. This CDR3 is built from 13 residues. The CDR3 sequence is CASSPEGLGGAFF. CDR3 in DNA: TGTGCCAGCTCACCCGAGGGGTTAGGCGGGGCTTTCTTT.

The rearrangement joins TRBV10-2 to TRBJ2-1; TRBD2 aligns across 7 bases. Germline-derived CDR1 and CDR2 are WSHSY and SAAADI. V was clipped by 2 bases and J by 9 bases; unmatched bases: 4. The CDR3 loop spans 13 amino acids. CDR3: CASSEASGSEQFF. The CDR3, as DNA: TGCGCCAGCAGTGAGGCTAGCGGAAGTGAGCAGTTCTTC.

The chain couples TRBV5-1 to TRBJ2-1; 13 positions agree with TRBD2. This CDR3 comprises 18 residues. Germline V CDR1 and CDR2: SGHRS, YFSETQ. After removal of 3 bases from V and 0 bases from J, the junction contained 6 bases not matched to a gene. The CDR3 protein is CASSWGRTSGSSYNEQFF. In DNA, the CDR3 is TGCGCCAGCAGCTGGGGGAGGACTAGCGGGAGCTCCTACAATGAGCAGTTCTTC.

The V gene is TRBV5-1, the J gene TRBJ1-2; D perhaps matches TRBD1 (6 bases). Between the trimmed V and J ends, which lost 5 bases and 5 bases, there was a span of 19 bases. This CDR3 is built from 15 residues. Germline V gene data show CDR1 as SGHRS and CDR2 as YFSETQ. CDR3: CASRVGTQDAYGYTF. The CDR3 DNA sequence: TGCGCCAGCAGGGTGGGGACACAGGATGCGTATGGCTACACCTTC.

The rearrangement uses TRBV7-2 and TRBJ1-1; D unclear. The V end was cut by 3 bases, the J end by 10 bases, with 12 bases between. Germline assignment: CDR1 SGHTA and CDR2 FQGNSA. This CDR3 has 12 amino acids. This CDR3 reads CASSLVGVGAFF. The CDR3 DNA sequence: TGTGCCAGCAGCTTGGTGGGAGTGGGAGCTTTCTTT.